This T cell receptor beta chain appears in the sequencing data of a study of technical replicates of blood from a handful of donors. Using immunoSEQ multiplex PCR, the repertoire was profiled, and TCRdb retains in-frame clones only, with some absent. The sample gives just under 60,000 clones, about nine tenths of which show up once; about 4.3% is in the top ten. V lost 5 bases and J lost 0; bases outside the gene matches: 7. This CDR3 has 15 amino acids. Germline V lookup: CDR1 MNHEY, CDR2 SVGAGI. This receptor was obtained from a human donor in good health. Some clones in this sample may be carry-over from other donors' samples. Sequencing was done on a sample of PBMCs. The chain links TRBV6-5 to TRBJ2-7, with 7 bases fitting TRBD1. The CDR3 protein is CASSKTGASSYEQYF. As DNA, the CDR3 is TGTGCCAGCAGTAAAACAGGGGCCAGCTCCTACGAGCAGTACTTC.